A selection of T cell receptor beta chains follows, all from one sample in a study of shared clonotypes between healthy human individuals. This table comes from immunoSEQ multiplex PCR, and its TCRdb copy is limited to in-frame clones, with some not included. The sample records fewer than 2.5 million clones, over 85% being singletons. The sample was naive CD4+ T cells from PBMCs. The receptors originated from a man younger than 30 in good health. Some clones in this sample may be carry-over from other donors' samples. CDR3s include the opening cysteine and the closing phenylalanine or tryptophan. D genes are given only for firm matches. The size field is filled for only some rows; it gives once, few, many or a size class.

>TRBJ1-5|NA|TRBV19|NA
TGTGCCAGTAGTATCCCCCCGGGTTCGTTGGGCAATCAGCCCCAGCATTTT
CASSIPPGSLGNQPQHF
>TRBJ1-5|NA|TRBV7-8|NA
TGTGCCAGCACCGCTGGGCTTAGCAATCAGCCCCAGCATTTT
CASTAGLSNQPQHF
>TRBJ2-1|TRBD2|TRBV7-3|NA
TGTGCCAGCAGCGCTGATTGGCGGGAGAGGCACAATGAGCAGTTCTTC
CASSADWRERHNEQFF
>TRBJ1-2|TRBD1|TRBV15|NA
TGTGCCACCAGCAGAGATAGGGGGCTCGGCTATGGCTACACCTTC
CATSRDRGLGYGYTF
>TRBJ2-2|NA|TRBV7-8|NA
TGTGCCAGCAGCCTACACAGAGCGTTATTGCAGGCCGGGGAGCTGTTTTTT
CASSLHRALLQAGELFF
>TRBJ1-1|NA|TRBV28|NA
TGTGCCAGCAGGGTGGACGGCACTGAAGCTTTCTTT
CASRVDGTEAFF
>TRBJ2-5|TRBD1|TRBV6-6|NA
TGTGCCAGCAGTGGAAACAGGGGGCCGGAGACCCAGTACTTC
CASSGNRGPETQYF
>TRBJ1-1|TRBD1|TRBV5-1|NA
TGCGCCAGCAGCCCGGGACAGACTATGAACACTGAAGCTTTCTTT
CASSPGQTMNTEAFF
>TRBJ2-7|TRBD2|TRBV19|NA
TGTGCCAGTAGTATAGCTAGCGGGGGTACCTACGAGCAGTACTTC
CASSIASGGTYEQYF
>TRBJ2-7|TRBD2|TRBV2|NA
TGTGCCAGCAGTCGACTAGCCCCCTACGAGCAGTACTTC
CASSRLAPYEQYF
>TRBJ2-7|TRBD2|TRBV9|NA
TGTGCCAGCAGCAAGACTAGCGGGAACCCCTTCTCCTACGAGCAGTACTTC
CASSKTSGNPFSYEQYF
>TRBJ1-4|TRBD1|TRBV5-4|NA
TGTGCCAGCAGCCCGAGCCCCAGGGGGGGAGAAAAACTGTTTTTT
CASSPSPRGGEKLFF
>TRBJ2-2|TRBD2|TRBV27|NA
TGTGCCAGCATTGCTCGACTAGCGGGAGGTATCGGGGAGCTGTTTTTT
CASIARLAGGIGELFF
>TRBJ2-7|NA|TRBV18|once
TGTGCCAGCTCACCAGGGCAGAGCTGGTACGAGCAGTACTTC
CASSPGQSWYEQYF
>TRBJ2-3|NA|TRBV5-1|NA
TGCGCCAGCAGCTTGGGGACTTACACAGATACGCAGTATTTT
CASSLGTYTDTQYF
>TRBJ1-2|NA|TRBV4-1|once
TGCGCCAGCAGCCGGCCCCCGGAGTATGAGAATGGCTACACCTTC
CASSRPPEYENGYTF
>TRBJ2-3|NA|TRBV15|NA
TGTGCCACCAGCAGACAGATTACTAGCACAGATACGCAGTATTTT
CATSRQITSTDTQYF
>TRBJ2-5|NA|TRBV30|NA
TGTGCCTGGAGTCCTATTACCGCCTGGGACGGCCAAGAGACCCAGTACTTC
CAWSPITAWDGQETQYF
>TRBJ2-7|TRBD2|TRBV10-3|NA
TGTGCCATCAGTGAGTCCGGCGGGAGCTCCTACGAGCAGTACTTC
CAISESGGSSYEQYF
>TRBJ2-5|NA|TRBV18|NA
TGTGCCAGCTCAAGGTCCGGGGAGACCCAGTACTTC
CASSRSGETQYF
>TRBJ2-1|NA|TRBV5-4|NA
TGTGCCAGCAGCCCATTAAGTCAGGCCGACTCCTATGAGCAGTTCTTC
CASSPLSQADSYEQFF
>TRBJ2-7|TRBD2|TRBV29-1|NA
TGCAGCGCAAGCGGGAGGGACTACGAGCAGTACTTC
CSASGRDYEQYF
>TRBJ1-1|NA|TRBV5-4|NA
TGTGCCAGCAGCTTGGTACAGGGTGGTAAAACTGAAGCTTTCTTT
CASSLVQGGKTEAFF
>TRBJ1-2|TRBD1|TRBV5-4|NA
TGTGCCAGCAGCCCCTACGCCGGGACAGGGGGCGCGGACTATGGCTACACCTTC
CASSPYAGTGGADYGYTF
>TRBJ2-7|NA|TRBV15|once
TGTGCCACCAGCAGAACCGGACAGCCTTCCTACGAGCAGTACTTC
CATSRTGQPSYEQYF
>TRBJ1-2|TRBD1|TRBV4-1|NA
TGCGCCAGCAGCCAAGGTCAGCAGGGGGCTGCCTATGGCTACACCTTC
CASSQGQQGAAYGYTF
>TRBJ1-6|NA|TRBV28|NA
TGTGCCAGCAGTACACAATCCCTAAACGACGGAGGGACAAATTCACCCCTCCACTTT
CASSTQSLNDGGTNSPLHF
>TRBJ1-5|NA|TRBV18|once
TGTGCCAGCTCAACGATGGGACTGAATCAGCCCCAGCATTTT
CASSTMGLNQPQHF
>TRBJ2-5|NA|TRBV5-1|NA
TGCGCCAGCAGCTTGGCCCATCTTCAAGAGACCCAGTACTTC
CASSLAHLQETQYF
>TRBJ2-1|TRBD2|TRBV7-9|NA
TGTGCCAGCAGCTTAGTGGGACTAGCGGGAGCATCCTACAATGAGCAGTTCTTC
CASSLVGLAGASYNEQFF
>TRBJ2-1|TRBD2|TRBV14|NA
TGTGCCAGCAGCCAATTAGCGGGAGAGTTCTACAATGAGCAGTTCTTC
CASSQLAGEFYNEQFF
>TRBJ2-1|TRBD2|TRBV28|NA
TGTGCCAGCAGTTCCCCTATCGGCGAGGTACTAGCGGGAGGTGGTTCCTACAATGAGCAGTTCTTC
CASSSPIGEVLAGGGSYNEQFF
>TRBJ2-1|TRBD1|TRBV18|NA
TGTGCCAGCTCACCGTTCACAGGGGGGAGTTCCTACAATGAGCAGTTCTTC
CASSPFTGGSSYNEQFF
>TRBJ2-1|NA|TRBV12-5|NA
TGTGCTAGTGGTTTGGGACCTGGGGCCTCCTACAATGAGCAGTTCTTC
CASGLGPGASYNEQFF
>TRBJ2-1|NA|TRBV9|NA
TGTGCCAGCAGCAGAACGGGATTCTACAATGAGCAGTTCTTC
CASSRTGFYNEQFF
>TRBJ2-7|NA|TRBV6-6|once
TGTGCCAGCAGTTATTCCGGGTCCTACGAGCAGTACTTC
CASSYSGSYEQYF
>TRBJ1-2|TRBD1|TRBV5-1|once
TGCGCCAGCAGCGTAAGCTCCTCCGGGACAGGGAACTATGGCTACACCTTC
CASSVSSSGTGNYGYTF
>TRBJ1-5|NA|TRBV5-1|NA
TGCGCCAGCAGCTTAGGACGGCCTTTCGAGCCCCAGCATTTT
CASSLGRPFEPQHF
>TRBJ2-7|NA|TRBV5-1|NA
TGCGCCAGCAGGTTGTCCTGGACTACCCCTCGCGAGCAGTACTTC
CASRLSWTTPREQYF
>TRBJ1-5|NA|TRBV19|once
TGTGCCAGTAGTATTCTTCTGACAGCCGGCGATAGCAATCAGCCCCAGCATTTT
CASSILLTAGDSNQPQHF
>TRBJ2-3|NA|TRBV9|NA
TGTGCCAGCAGCGTAGCGCAGGGCACAGATACGCAGTATTTT
CASSVAQGTDTQYF
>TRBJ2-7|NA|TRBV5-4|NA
TGTGCCAGCAGCTTGGGGGGAGAGGTGAGGGAGCAGTACTTC
CASSLGGEVREQYF
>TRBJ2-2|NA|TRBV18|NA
TGTGCCAGCTCACCCTCAAGGACGGAGAACACCGGGGAGCTGTTTTTT
CASSPSRTENTGELFF
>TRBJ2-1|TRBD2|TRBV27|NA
TGTGCCAGCAGCGCGGGAGCCTACAATGAGCAGTTCTTC
CASSAGAYNEQFF
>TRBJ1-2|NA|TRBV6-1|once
TGTGCCAGCAGCCACAGGGCCGACTATGGCTACACCTTC
CASSHRADYGYTF
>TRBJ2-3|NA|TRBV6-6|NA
TGTGCCAGCAGCCGCAGGGCAATGAGCACAGATACGCAGTATTTT
CASSRRAMSTDTQYF
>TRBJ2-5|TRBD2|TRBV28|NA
TGTGCCAGCTCGTCGGCGGGAGGGCCCCAAGAGACCCAGTACTTC
CASSSAGGPQETQYF
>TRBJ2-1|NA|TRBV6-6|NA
TGTGCCAGCCGGGGTGGCTCCTACAATGAGCAGTTCTTC
CASRGGSYNEQFF
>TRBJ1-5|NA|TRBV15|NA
TGTGCCACCAGCTTGACCAATCAGCCCCAGCATTTT
CATSLTNQPQHF
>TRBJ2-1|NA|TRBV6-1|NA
TGTGCCAGCAGTGAAGCGAGAACAGGGATCGCGACTGGCTACAATGAGCAGTTCTTC
CASSEARTGIATGYNEQFF
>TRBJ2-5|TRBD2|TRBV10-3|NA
TGTCGCGGGGGTCGGGAGACCCAGTACTTC
CRGGRETQYF
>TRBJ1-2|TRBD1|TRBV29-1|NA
TGCAGCGTTGAGGGGCAGGGGGCCCCCATCTACTATGGCTACACCTTC
CSVEGQGAPIYYGYTF
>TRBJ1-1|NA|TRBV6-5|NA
TGTGCCAGCAGCCAACTTACCGAGAACACTGAAGCTTTCTTT
CASSQLTENTEAFF
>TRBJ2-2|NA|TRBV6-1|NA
TGTGCCAGTAGCGGGGAGCTGTTTTTT
CASSGELFF
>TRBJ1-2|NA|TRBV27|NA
TGTGCCAGCAGTCCGGGGCGCCTGTATGGCTACACCTTC
CASSPGRLYGYTF
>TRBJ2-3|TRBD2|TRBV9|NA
TGTGCCAGCAGCGCCGGGGGGTCGCGCGGAGATACGCAGTATTTT
CASSAGGSRGDTQYF
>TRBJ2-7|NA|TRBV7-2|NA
TGTGCCAGCAGCTTGGGGGGGCACTCCTACGAGCAGTACTTC
CASSLGGHSYEQYF
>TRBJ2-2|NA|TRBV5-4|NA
TGTGCCAGCAGCTTAGCAGGGAACACCGGGGAGCTGTTTTTT
CASSLAGNTGELFF
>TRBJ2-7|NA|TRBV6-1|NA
TGTGCCAGCAGTACCCCCGACGCGGCCTCCTACGAGCAGTACTTC
CASSTPDAASYEQYF
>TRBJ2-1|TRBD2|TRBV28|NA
TGTGCCAGCAGCTCCCCACTAGCGGGAGCCTACAATGAGCAGTTCTTC
CASSSPLAGAYNEQFF